Only a few counts were recorded for the clone carrying this TCR beta chain. Trimming removed 4 bases at V and 6 bases at J, with 9 bases between. Germline V gene sequence: CDR1 MNHEY, CDR2 SMNVEV (reference sequence). The CDR3 consists of 12 residues. Only in-frame clones appear in the TCRdb table, and some are missing; sequencing was by immunoSEQ multiplex PCR. This sample has about 64,000 clones, with around 96% found just once. Surgery cases with the highest brain T cell transcript signatures were chosen for sequencing. This specimen comes from a study of brain T cells in children with intractable seizures.

The sequence was collected from a boy younger than two with focal cortical dysplasia and intractable seizures. The rearrangement uses TRBV27 and TRBJ1-2; no definite D call. Material: peripheral blood, obtained at surgery. The CDR3 nucleotides are TGTGCCAGCAGTTCGGGGTACAATGGCTACACCTTC. This translates into CASSSGYNGYTF.